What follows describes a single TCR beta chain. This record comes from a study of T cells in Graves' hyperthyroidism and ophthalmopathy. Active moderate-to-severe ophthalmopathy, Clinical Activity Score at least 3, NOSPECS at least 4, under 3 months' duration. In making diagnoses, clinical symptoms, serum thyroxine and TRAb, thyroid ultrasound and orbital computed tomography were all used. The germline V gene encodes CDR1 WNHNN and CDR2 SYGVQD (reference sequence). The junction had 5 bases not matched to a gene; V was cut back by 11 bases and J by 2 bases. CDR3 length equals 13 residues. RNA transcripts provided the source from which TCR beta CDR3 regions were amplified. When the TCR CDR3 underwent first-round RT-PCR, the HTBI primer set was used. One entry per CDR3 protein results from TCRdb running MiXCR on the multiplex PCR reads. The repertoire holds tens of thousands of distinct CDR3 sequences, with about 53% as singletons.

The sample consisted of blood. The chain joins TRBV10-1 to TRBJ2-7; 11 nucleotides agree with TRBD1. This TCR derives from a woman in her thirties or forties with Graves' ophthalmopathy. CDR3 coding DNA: TGCGCCGGCCGGGACAGGGGGACCTACGAGCAGTACTTC. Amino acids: CAGRDRGTYEQYF.